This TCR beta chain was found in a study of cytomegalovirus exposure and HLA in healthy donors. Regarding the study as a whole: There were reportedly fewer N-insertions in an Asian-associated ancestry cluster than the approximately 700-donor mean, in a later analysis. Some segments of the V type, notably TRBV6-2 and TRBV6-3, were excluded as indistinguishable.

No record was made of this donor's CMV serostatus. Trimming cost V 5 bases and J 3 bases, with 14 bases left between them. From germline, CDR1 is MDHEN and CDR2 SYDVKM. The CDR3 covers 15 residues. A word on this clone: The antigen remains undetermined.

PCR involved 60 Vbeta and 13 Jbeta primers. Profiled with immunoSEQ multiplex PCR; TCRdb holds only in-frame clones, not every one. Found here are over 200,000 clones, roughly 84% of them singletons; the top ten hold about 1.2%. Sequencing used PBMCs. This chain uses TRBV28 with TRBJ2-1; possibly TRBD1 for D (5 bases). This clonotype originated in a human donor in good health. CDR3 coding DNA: TGTGCCAGCAGTCCGACAGAGAACGTCTACAATGAGCAGTTCTTC. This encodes CASSPTENVYNEQFF.